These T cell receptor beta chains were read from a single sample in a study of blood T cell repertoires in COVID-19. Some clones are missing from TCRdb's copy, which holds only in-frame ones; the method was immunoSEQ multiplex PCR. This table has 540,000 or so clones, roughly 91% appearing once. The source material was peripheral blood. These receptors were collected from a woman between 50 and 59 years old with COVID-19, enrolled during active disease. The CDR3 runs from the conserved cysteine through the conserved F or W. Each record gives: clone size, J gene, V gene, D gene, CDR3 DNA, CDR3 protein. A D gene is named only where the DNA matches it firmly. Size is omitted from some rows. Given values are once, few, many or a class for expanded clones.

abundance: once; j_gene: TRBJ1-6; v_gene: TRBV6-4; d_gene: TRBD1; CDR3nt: TGTGCCAGCAGACGGTCGGGACAGGGCGATTCACCCCTCCACTTT; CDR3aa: CASRRSGQGDSPLHF
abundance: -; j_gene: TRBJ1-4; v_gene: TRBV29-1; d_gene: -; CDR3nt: TGCAGCGTTGTGGCGGGGAGGGGAAGTGAAAAACTGTTTTTT; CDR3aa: CSVVAGRGSEKLFF
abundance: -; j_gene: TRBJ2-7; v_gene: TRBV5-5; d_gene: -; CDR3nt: TGTGCCAGCGGCCCCCAACAGGGTGCCTACGAGCAGTACTTC; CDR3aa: CASGPQQGAYEQYF
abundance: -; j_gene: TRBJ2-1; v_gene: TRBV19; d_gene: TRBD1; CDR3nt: TGTGCCAGTAGTCGGACAGGGGGCAATTACAATGAGCAGTTCTTC; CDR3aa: CASSRTGGNYNEQFF
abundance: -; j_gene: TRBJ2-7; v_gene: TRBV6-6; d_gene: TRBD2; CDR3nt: TGTGCCAGCAGTTACGGTAGCGGGGGGTACGAGCAGTACTTC; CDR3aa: CASSYGSGGYEQYF
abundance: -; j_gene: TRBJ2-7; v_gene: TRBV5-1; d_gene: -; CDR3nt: TGCGCCAGCAGCTTGGAGCAGGTCCCATACGAGCAGTACTTC; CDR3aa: CASSLEQVPYEQYF
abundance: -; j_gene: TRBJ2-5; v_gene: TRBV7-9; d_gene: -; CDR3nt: TGTGCCAGCAGCTTCACAGCCTTCCAAGAGACCCAGTACTTC; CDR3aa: CASSFTAFQETQYF
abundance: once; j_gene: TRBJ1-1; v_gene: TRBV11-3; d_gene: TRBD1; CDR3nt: TGTGCCAGCAGCTTATACAGGGGCACTGAAGCTTTCTTT; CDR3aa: CASSLYRGTEAFF
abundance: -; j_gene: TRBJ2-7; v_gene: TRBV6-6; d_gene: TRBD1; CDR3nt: TGTGCCAGCAGGGACTCCGGGACAGGGAAATACGAGCAGTACTTC; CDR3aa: CASRDSGTGKYEQYF
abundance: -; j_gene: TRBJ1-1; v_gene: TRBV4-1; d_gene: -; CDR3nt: TGCGCCAGCAGCCAAGATAGGCGGTTCCGGTCCGTTAACGGGGAAACTGAAGCTTTCTTT; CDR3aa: CASSQDRRFRSVNGETEAFF